The 32 T cell receptor beta chains in this list originate from one sample, sequenced in a study of T cells in Graves' hyperthyroidism and ophthalmopathy. Researchers took RNA transcripts and amplified the TCR beta CDR3 regions from them. Initially, a first-round RT-PCR of the TCR CDR3 employed the HTBI primer set. A single record per CDR3 protein comes from TCRdb applying MiXCR to the multiplex PCR reads. The sample shows roughly 640,000 distinct CDR3 sequences, roughly 16% of them seen only once. Sequencing used blood. These receptors came from a woman aged 40 to 50 with Graves' ophthalmopathy.

J is TRBJ2-5 and V is TRBV6-1; tentative D call: TRBD1 (6 bases). The germline V and J ends were trimmed by 2 bases and 2 bases, with 18 bases remaining between them. CDR1 is MNHNS, CDR2 SASEGT, per germline. The length of the CDR3 is 17 residues. This chain's CDR3 is CASSEWAPRGLQETQYF. CDR3 DNA sequence: TGTGCCAGCAGTGAATGGGCACCTAGGGGGTTACAAGAGACCCAGTACTTC.

In its sample, this clonotype was seen many times. The V call is TRBV20-1, the J call TRBJ2-5; TRBD1 is a possible D gene (6 bases). There are 16 residues in the CDR3. The germline V and J ends were trimmed by 0 bases and 5 bases, with 19 bases remaining between them. Germline V lookup: CDR1 DFQATT, CDR2 SNEGSKA (reference sequence). The CDR3 sequence: CSARDSSAGVVETQYF. The CDR3 nucleotides read TGCAGTGCTAGAGATTCTTCGGCAGGGGTGGTGGAGACCCAGTACTTC.

This clonotype was observed a few times. The V gene is TRBV27, the J gene TRBJ1-6; TRBD1 might be the D (6 bases). This CDR3 is 14 amino acids long. V dropped 9 bases and J dropped 13 bases, with 22 bases sitting between them. Germline V gives CDR1 MNHEY, CDR2 SMNVEV (reference sequence). CDR3: CASRPGTPQAPLHF. The CDR3 DNA sequence: TGTGCCAGTCGGCCTGGGACACCTCAGGCGCCCCTCCACTTT.

The chain recombines TRBV6-1 with TRBJ1-3, with D perhaps matching TRBD1 (6 bases). The CDR3 consists of 15 residues. Germline V gene lookup returns CDR1 MNHNS and CDR2 SASEGT. With 1 base removed from V and 2 bases from J, the gap between germline ends came to 9 bases. DNA of the CDR3: TGTGCCAGCAGTGAAGGACAGGCGGCTGGAAACACCATATATTTT. This sequence encodes CASSEGQAAGNTIYF.

This clonotype was observed a few times. This rearrangement joins TRBV5-5 to TRBJ1-2; possible D gene TRBD1, 5 bases. CDR1 SGHKS and CDR2 YYEKEE come from the germline V gene (reference sequence). The V end was cut by 4 bases, the J end by 4 bases, with 23 bases between. There are 17 residues in the CDR3. The CDR3 region is CASSPDGAGEGRYGYTF. The CDR3 nucleotides read TGTGCCAGCAGCCCGGATGGCGCTGGTGAGGGGCGCTATGGCTACACCTTC. The variable domain in full, with the rest retrieved from reference TRBV5-5 and TRBJ1-2, is DAGVTQSPTHLIKTRGQQVTLRCSPISGHKSVSWYQQVLGQGPQFIFQYYEKEERGRGNFPDRFSARQFPNYSSELNVNALLLGDSALYLCASSPDGAGEGRYGYTFGSGTRLTVV.

The chain couples TRBV27 to TRBJ2-1; TRBD2 matches 12 bases. The CDR3 is 18 residues long. Germline loops: CDR1 MNHEY, CDR2 SMNVEV (reference sequence). The V segment lost 2 bases and the J segment 9 bases; nucleotides outside the gene matches: 14. The CDR3 DNA reads as TGTGCCAGCAGTTTACCCGCCGGACTAGCGGGGAGGTATAGTGAGCAGTTCTTC. Its protein is CASSLPAGLAGRYSEQFF.

At least ten counts were recorded for this clonotype. The chain has TRBV2 and TRBJ1-1; D uncertain. Germline V lookup: CDR1 SNHLY, CDR2 FYNNEI. CDR3 length equals 13 residues. V was trimmed by 4 bases and J by 6 bases, leaving 12 bases between them. Written as DNA, the CDR3 is TGTGCCAGCAGTGTGGGAGGGATCTCTGAAGCTTTCTTT. The encoded protein is CASSVGGISEAFF.

This chain uses TRBV12-3 or TRBV12-4 with TRBJ2-5; D possibly uses TRBD1 or TRBD2 (5 bases each). Trimming left V 3 bases short and J 4 bases short, with 12 bases between. This CDR3 region has 14 residues. This chain's CDR3 is CASSFNQRGETQYF. The DNA of the CDR3 is TGTGCCAGCAGTTTTAATCAGAGGGGAGAGACCCAGTACTTC.

This rearrangement joins TRBV19 to TRBJ1-1; D call uncertain. Trimming shortened V by 7 bases and J by 1 base, and 16 bases separated the two germline ends. Germline values: CDR1 LNHDA, CDR2 SQIVND (reference sequence). The CDR3 spans 15 residues. The CDR3 DNA reads TGTGCCAGTACCCAACCGACGGAACCGAACACTGAAGCTTTCTTT. Translation: CASTQPTEPNTEAFF. Complete variable domain (other parts from reference TRBV19 and TRBJ1-1): DGGITQSPKYLFRKEGQNVTLSCEQNLNHDAMYWYRQDPGQGLRLIYYSQIVNDFQKGDIAEGYSVSREKKESFPLTVTSAQKNPTAFYLCASTQPTEPNTEAFFGQGTRLTVV.

The genes are TRBV10-2 and TRBJ2-7; D is unresolved. CDR1 and CDR2 (germline): WSHSY, SAAADI. V was trimmed by 9 bases and J by 0 bases, leaving 12 bases between them. This CDR3 has 13 residues. CDR3 sequence: CASRHDTSYEQYF. The CDR3 nucleotides are TGCGCCAGTCGCCACGACACCTCCTACGAGCAGTACTTC.

This clonotype was observed a few times. The chain has TRBV30 and TRBJ1-1; D is unclear. V was cut by 3 bases and J by 1 base, with 9 bases left in between. CDR1 and CDR2 (germline): GTSNPN, SVGIG (reference sequence). The CDR3 is 13 residues long. The CDR3 DNA follows: TGTGCCTGGAGGAGGTTACCGAACACTGAAGCTTTCTTT. Translated: CAWRRLPNTEAFF.

This clonotype was detected a few times. The chain joins TRBV2 to TRBJ1-4; D is perhaps TRBD1 (6 bases). The CDR3 is made up of 15 amino acids. V was clipped by 6 bases and J by 2 bases, with 13 bases between them. Germline CDR1 reads SNHLY; CDR2 reads FYNNEI. The CDR3 is CASSLSGGTNEKLFF. Here the CDR3 DNA reads TGTGCCAGCAGCCTGTCGGGGGGCACTAATGAAAAACTGTTTTTT.

This clonotype has ten or more counts. This chain connects TRBV3-1 to TRBJ2-5; D not resolved. The CDR3 consists of 15 residues. Trimming removed 0 bases at V and 0 bases at J, with 8 bases between. CDR1 and CDR2 from the germline V gene are LGHDT and YNNKEL (reference sequence). The CDR3 bases are TGTGCCAGCAGCCAAGATCGTGACAACCAAGAGACCCAGTACTTC. Protein product: CASSQDRDNQETQYF.

This clonotype has only a few counts. The V gene is TRBV6-1, the J gene TRBJ1-5; TRBD1 might be the D (5 bases). The germline V gene has CDR1 MNHNS and CDR2 SASEGT. V was pared by 6 bases and J by 7 bases, with 25 bases between. This CDR3 is 17 amino acids long. The CDR3 loop is CASRGNPGLYSGQPQHF. The CDR3 DNA follows: TGTGCCAGCAGGGGAAACCCGGGACTTTACAGTGGCCAGCCCCAGCATTTT.

Many counts were recorded for this clonotype. V usage is TRBV11-2 and J usage is TRBJ2-7; D is undetermined. The CDR3 is 12 amino acids. V lost 2 bases and J lost 3, with 5 bases in between. The germline CDR1 and CDR2 sequences are SGHAT and FQNNGV. CDR3 sequence (DNA): TGTGCCAGCAGCTTAAGAGTCTACGAGCAGTACTTC. Its translation: CASSLRVYEQYF.

The chain recombines TRBV4-1 with TRBJ2-5; TRBD2 matches at 11 bases. This CDR3 is 17 amino acids long. CDR1 MGHRA and CDR2 YSYEKL come from the germline V gene. Unmatched junction bases numbered 3, after V lost 0 bases and J lost 0 bases. CDR3 protein: CASSQDWTSGYQETQYF. As DNA, the CDR3 is TGCGCCAGCAGCCAAGATTGGACTAGCGGGTACCAAGAGACCCAGTACTTC.

At least ten counts were recorded for this clonotype. The V gene is TRBV7-3, the J gene TRBJ2-1; 12 bases match TRBD2. V was clipped by 2 bases and J by 2 bases; unmatched bases: 1. The CDR3 runs to 16 residues. CDR1 SGHTA and CDR2 FQGTGA come from the germline V gene. The CDR3 nucleotides are TGTGCCAGCAGCTTATCTAGCGGGGGGGCCTACAATGAGCAGTTCTTC. Encoded protein: CASSLSSGGAYNEQFF.

This sequence joins TRBV11-2 and TRBJ2-2; D is perhaps TRBD1 (5 bases). CDR1 SGHAT and CDR2 FQNNGV come from the germline V gene. The CDR3 contains 14 residues. Trimming cost V 5 bases and J 9 bases, with 16 bases left between them. Here the CDR3 reads CASSLQPADRELFF. The DNA of the CDR3 is TGTGCCAGCAGCCTTCAACCCGCGGACAGGGAGCTGTTTTTT.

The chain is built from TRBV7-9 and TRBJ1-1, with 7 bases matching TRBD1. CDR1 is SEHNR, CDR2 FQNEAQ, per germline (reference sequence). V lost 7 bases, J lost 4 bases, and 9 bases stayed unmatched. The CDR3 extends over 14 amino acids. CDR3 in DNA: TGTGCCAGCACCACCCAGGGGGTGGTCACTGAAGCTTTCTTT. Translation: CASTTQGVVTEAFF.

Comment on this clonotype: A much larger clone is a single base away; this may be a read error. The rearrangement joins TRBV6-1 to TRBJ2-6; possibly TRBD2 for D (6 bases). The CDR3 loop spans 14 amino acids. Trimming took off 6 bases at V and 1 base at J, with 7 bases between the two ends. The germline V gene encodes CDR1 MNHNS and CDR2 SASEGT. The CDR3 region is CASREGSGANVLTF. In DNA, the CDR3 is TGTGCCAGCAGGGAGGGTTCTGGGGCCAACGTCCTGACTTTC.

With regard to this clonotype: A much larger clone differs by one base, so this may be a read error. The V and J genes are TRBV11-2 and TRBJ2-7; 15 bases are shared with TRBD2. The CDR3 consists of 16 residues. The germline V gene has CDR1 SGHAT and CDR2 FQNNGV. After removal of 4 bases from V and 7 bases from J, the junction contained 8 bases not matched to a gene. CDR3 sequence reads: CASSSGLAGGRDEQYF. The CDR3 coding sequence is TGTGCCAGCAGCTCGGGACTAGCGGGAGGCAGGGATGAGCAGTACTTC.

This clonotype was counted many times. J is TRBJ2-7 and V is TRBV20-1; tentatively, D is TRBD1 (7 bases). CDR1 and CDR2 from the germline V gene are DFQATT and SNEGSKA (reference sequence). The CDR3 is 14 amino acids. V lost 5 bases and J 4 bases, leaving 18 bases between the germline ends. CDR3: CSADPPGGSYEQYF. CDR3 in DNA: TGCAGTGCTGACCCTCCAGGGGGGTCATACGAGCAGTACTTC.

At least ten counts were recorded for this clonotype. V gene TRBV5-1 combines with J gene TRBJ2-1; D assignment may be TRBD1 or TRBD2 (6 bases each). The CDR3 runs to 14 residues. Germline V gene lookup returns CDR1 SGHRS and CDR2 YFSETQ. Trimming left V 3 bases short and J 8 bases short, with 15 bases between. CDR3: CASSYTGARHEQFF. CDR3 DNA: TGCGCCAGCAGCTATACGGGGGCGAGACATGAGCAGTTCTTC.

In its sample, this clonotype was seen a few times. V and J are TRBV7-8 and TRBJ2-6; 7 bases agree with TRBD2. Germline V lookup: CDR1 SGHVS, CDR2 FQNEAQ. The CDR3 runs to 16 residues. V gave up 4 bases and J gave up 0 bases; unmatched junction bases: 3. The CDR3 loop is CASSSPGGSGANVLTF. The CDR3 region has the DNA TGTGCCAGCAGCTCGCCGGGGGGCTCTGGGGCCAACGTCCTGACTTTC.

At least ten counts were recorded for this clonotype. The chain uses TRBV5-8 and TRBJ2-7, with D unclear. V dropped 4 bases and J dropped 0 bases, with 17 bases sitting between them. The CDR3 loop spans 16 amino acids. CDR1 SGHTS and CDR2 YDEGEE come from the germline V gene. This CDR3 reads CASSPEAFRSSYEQYF. For the CDR3, the DNA is TGTGCCAGCAGCCCCGAGGCCTTCCGGAGCTCCTACGAGCAGTACTTC.

This clonotype was picked up many times. The rearrangement uses TRBV18 and TRBJ2-2, with TRBD1 matching over 8 bases. J gave up 4 bases and V 3 bases, and 4 bases lay outside the gene matches. In germline, CDR1 is KGHSH, CDR2 LQKENI. This CDR3 spans 15 amino acids. The CDR3 reads CASSPGTGFTGELFF. CDR3 sequence (DNA): TGTGCCAGCTCACCCGGGACAGGCTTCACCGGGGAGCTGTTTTTT. The full variable domain, rest sourced from reference TRBV18 and TRBJ2-2, is NAGVMQNPRHLVRRRGQEARLRCSPMKGHSHVYWYRQLPEEGLKFMVYLQKENIIDESGMPKERFSAEFPKEGPSILRIQQVVRGDSAAYFCASSPGTGFTGELFFGEGSRLTVL.

The J gene is TRBJ2-7, the V gene TRBV20-1; 11 bases agree with TRBD2. From germline, CDR1 is DFQATT and CDR2 SNEGSKA (reference sequence). The V segment lost 5 bases and the J segment 2 bases; nucleotides outside the gene matches: 8. This CDR3 comprises 15 residues. CDR3: CSAQDGTSGTYEQYF. The DNA for the CDR3 is TGCAGTGCTCAGGACGGGACTAGCGGTACCTACGAGCAGTACTTC.

V gene TRBV3-1 combines with J gene TRBJ1-3; 7 bases fit TRBD1. The CDR3 is 15 residues long. The ends lost 3 bases at V and 3 bases at J; junction bases unmatched: 5. Germline V CDR1 and CDR2: LGHDT, YNNKEL (reference sequence). CDR3 residues: CASSHAGTVGNTIYF. CDR3 coding DNA: TGTGCCAGCAGCCACGCCGGGACAGTTGGAAACACCATATATTTT.

This clonotype was recorded many times. This chain uses TRBV5-1 with TRBJ2-1; 9 bases map to TRBD1. J lost 5 bases, V lost 4 bases, and 10 bases had no gene match. The CDR3 has 16 residues. Germline values: CDR1 SGHRS, CDR2 YFSETQ. In DNA, the CDR3 is TGCGCCAGCAGCGCCGTTCGACAGGGGGACCACAATGAGCAGTTCTTC. As protein: CASSAVRQGDHNEQFF.

In its sample, this clonotype was seen a few times. The chain carries TRBV9 and TRBJ1-2; a possible D gene is TRBD1 (6 bases). V shed 0 bases and J shed 2 bases, with 17 bases lying between them. Germline loops: CDR1 SGDLS, CDR2 YYNGEE. The CDR3 sequence is 17 residues long. The CDR3 coding sequence is TGTGCCAGCAGCGTAGCAGGGGTAGGGACTCGGAACTATGGCTACACCTTC. Its translation is CASSVAGVGTRNYGYTF.

This clonotype was seen a few times. The CDR3 region has the DNA TGTGCCAGCAGACAGGGGGCTGAAGGGACCCAGCATTTT. Amino acid sequence: CASRQGAEGTQHF. The chain combines TRBV5-4 with TRBJ1-5; 9 bases map to TRBD1. Trimming removed 5 bases from V and 11 bases from J; junction bases left unmatched: 8. The CDR3 length is 13 residues. Germline CDR1 reads SGHNT; CDR2 reads YYREEE (reference sequence).

V and J are TRBV6-1 and TRBJ1-2; 7 nucleotides align to TRBD1. The trim removed 4 bases at V and 7 bases at J, leaving 15 bases unmatched. CDR3 length equals 16 residues. Germline V gene lookup returns CDR1 MNHNS and CDR2 SASEGT. The CDR3 protein is CASSGRDRTTRCGYTF. The CDR3 region has the DNA TGTGCCAGCAGTGGCCGGGACAGAACGACGAGGTGTGGCTACACCTTC.